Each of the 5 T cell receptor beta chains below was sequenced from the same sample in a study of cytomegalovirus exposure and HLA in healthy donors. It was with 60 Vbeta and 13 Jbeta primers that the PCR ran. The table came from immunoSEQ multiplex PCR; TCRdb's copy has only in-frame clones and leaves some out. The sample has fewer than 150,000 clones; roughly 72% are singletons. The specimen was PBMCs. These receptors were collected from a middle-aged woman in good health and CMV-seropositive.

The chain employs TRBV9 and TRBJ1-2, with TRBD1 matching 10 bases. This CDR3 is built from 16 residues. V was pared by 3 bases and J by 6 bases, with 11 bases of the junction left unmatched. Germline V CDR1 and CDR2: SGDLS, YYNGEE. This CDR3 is CASSDFTGTGENGYTF. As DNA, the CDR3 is TGTGCCAGCAGCGACTTCACCGGGACAGGGGAGAATGGCTACACCTTC.

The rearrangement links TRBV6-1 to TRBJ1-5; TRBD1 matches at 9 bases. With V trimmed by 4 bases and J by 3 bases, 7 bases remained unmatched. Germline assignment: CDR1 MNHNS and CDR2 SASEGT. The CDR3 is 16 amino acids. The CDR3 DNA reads TGTGCCAGCAGTGTGGGGACAGGGTCGAACAATCAGCCCCAGCATTTT. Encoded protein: CASSVGTGSNNQPQHF.

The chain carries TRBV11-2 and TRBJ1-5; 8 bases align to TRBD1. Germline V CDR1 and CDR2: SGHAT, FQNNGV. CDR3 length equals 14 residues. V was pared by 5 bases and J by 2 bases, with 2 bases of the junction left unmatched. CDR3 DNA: TGTGCCAGCAGCCCGGACAGGGGCAATCAGCCCCAGCATTTT. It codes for CASSPDRGNQPQHF.

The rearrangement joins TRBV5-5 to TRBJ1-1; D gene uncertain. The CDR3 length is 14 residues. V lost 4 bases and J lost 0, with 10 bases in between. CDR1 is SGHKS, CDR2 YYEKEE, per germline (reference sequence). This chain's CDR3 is CASSRAAMNTEAFF. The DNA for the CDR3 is TGTGCCAGCAGCAGAGCGGCTATGAACACTGAAGCTTTCTTT.

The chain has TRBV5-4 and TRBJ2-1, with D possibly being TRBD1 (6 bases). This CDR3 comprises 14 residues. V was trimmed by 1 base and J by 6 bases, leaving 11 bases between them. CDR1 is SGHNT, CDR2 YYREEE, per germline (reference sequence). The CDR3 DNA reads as TGTGCCAGCAGCTTGATGGGGGCAGTCAATGAGCAGTTCTTC. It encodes CASSLMGAVNEQFF.